In this sample, the clone carrying this TCR beta chain turned up a few times. Antigen specificity is unknown. The entry originates in a study of CD8 T cells in ankylosing spondylitis. Findings of the study overall: Disease-linked clones reportedly concentrated significantly in matched ankylosing spondylitis synovial fluid. In ankylosing spondylitis blood, a motif of roughly eight highly homologous TCR beta variants appeared characteristic.

The CDR3 consists of 14 residues. Germline CDR1 SGHRS, CDR2 YFSETQ. Germline trimming cut 4 bases from V and 8 bases from J; bases unmatched to any gene: 8. In TCRdb, the 5' RACE reads were re-called with MiXCR into one record per CDR3 protein. The sample includes roughly 300,000 distinct CDR3 sequences, 8% of them seen just once. Sequenced: blood, either unsorted or a sorted T cell fraction (not recorded which). J is TRBJ2-1 and V is TRBV5-1; 8 nucleotides match TRBD1. The receptor was isolated from a male donor with ankylosing spondylitis. The CDR3 sequence: CASSPRTGPYEQFF. CDR3 in DNA: TGCGCCAGCAGCCCAAGGACAGGGCCTTATGAGCAGTTCTTC.